This TCR beta chain stems from a study of beta chain features in type 1 diabetes. This clone turned up a few times. No antigen is known for it. Deletions cut 1 base from V and 3 bases from J, with 8 bases between. Germline CDR1 SEHNR, CDR2 FQNEAQ (reference sequence). The CDR3 is 14 amino acids. Expressed TCRB transcripts were sequenced because the isolated RNA had all been reverse transcribed beforehand. Assay: immunoSEQ multiplex PCR; the TCRdb copy retains only in-frame clones and omits some. This table holds 600,000 to 700,000 clones, approximately 13% found once. A single heparinised blood sample, averaging approximately 0.12 L, was obtained per donor. Over 95% purity was reached by all sorted populations. Study conclusions and caveats: Type 1 diabetes patients had moderately but significantly shorter TCRB CDR3s in all four CD4+ subsets. Here, the possible influence of HLA type (on TCRB rearrangement) remained unresolved. When VDJ junctions were examined, type 1 diabetes patients showed fewer insertions and more deletions.

The chain uses TRBV7-9 and TRBJ2-3; D not resolved. The source of this sequence is a young man with type 1 diabetes. What was sequenced was naive CD4+ T cells from blood. CDR3: CASSLDLQTDTQYF. Written as DNA, the CDR3 is TGTGCCAGCAGCTTAGATCTACAGACAGATACGCAGTATTTT.